These 25 T cell receptor beta chains came from one sample sequenced in a study of blood T cells in healthy people across ages. A second PCR of about 7 to 11 cycles used a sample-barcoded 5' primer and a J-beta primer mix. TCRdb processed the 5' RACE reads anew with MiXCR; each CDR3 protein has one entry. The sample lists 800,000 to 900,000 distinct CDR3 sequences, 60% to 80% occurring once. Material: blood. The receptors were sampled from a man aged 25-40 years in good health.

This clonotype was detected only a few times. The V call is TRBV11-1, the J call TRBJ2-1; 14 nucleotides match TRBD2. Germline CDR1 is SGHAT and CDR2 is FQDESV (reference sequence). The CDR3 runs to 14 residues. The J segment lost 10 bases and the V segment lost 5 bases, leaving 4 bases of the junction unmatched. CDR3 bases: TGTGCCAGCAGCCCGGGACTAGCGGGGGACGAGCAGTTCTTC. Translating it yields CASSPGLAGDEQFF.

This clonotype has only one observation. J is TRBJ2-7 and V is TRBV5-8; 9 positions agree with TRBD1. This CDR3 is 15 amino acids long. The V segment lost 4 bases and the J segment 1 base; nucleotides outside the gene matches: 6. Per the germline V gene, CDR1 is SGHTS and CDR2 is YDEGEE. The DNA of the CDR3 is TGTGCCAGCAGCGTACAGGGGGCTCGATCCTACGAGCAGTACTTC. This translates into CASSVQGARSYEQYF. The full variable domain, rest sourced from reference TRBV5-8 and TRBJ2-7, is EAGVTQSPTHLIKTRGQQATLRCSPISGHTSVYWYQQALGLGLQFLLWYDEGEERNRGNFPPRFSGRQFPNYSSELNVNALELEDSALYLCASSVQGARSYEQYFGPGTRLTVT.

The chain is built from TRBV20-1 and TRBJ2-4; TRBD1 or TRBD2 may be the D gene (6 bases each). The CDR3 runs 15 residues. Germline V gene sequence: CDR1 DFQATT, CDR2 SNEGSKA (reference sequence). The V end was cut by 6 bases, the J end by 0 bases, with 15 bases between. The CDR3 region is CSAEPGAGAKNIQYF. DNA for the CDR3: TGCAGTGCCGAGCCGGGGGCTGGAGCCAAAAACATTCAGTACTTC.

The chain has TRBV14 and TRBJ2-4, with a tentative D call TRBD2 (6 bases). In germline, CDR1 is SGHDN, CDR2 FVKESK. V was shortened by 0 bases and J by 13 bases, with 10 bases between the two germline ends. The CDR3 loop spans 12 amino acids. The CDR3 is CASSQDRREQYF. The CDR3 DNA follows: TGTGCCAGCAGCCAAGATAGGAGGGAGCAGTACTTC.

The V and J genes are TRBV20-1 and TRBJ1-2, with 9 bases identical to TRBD1. The V gene's germline CDR1 is DFQATT and CDR2 SNEGSKA (reference sequence). V dropped 5 bases and J dropped 8; count of bases not matched to a gene: 12. The CDR3 is made up of 14 amino acids. The CDR3 loop reads CSASGTGQSRGYTF. The CDR3 region has the DNA TGCAGTGCTTCCGGGACAGGGCAGTCAAGAGGCTACACCTTC.

The rearrangement links TRBV5-1 to TRBJ2-6, with TRBD1 matching 10 bases. The CDR3 is 17 residues long. Trimming at V came to 3 bases and at J to 3 bases, leaving 6 bases not matched to a gene. Germline V gives CDR1 SGHRS, CDR2 YFSETQ. CDR3 protein: CASSSGQGGHGANVLTF. The CDR3 bases are TGCGCCAGCAGCTCTGGACAGGGGGGACATGGGGCCAACGTCCTGACTTTC.

The rearrangement joins TRBV12-3 or TRBV12-4 to TRBJ2-2; 8 positions match TRBD2. This CDR3 region has 15 residues. V lost 5 bases and J lost 4; bases outside the gene matches: 6. The chain's CDR3 is CASSRGGQGTGELFF. The CDR3, as DNA: TGTGCCAGCAGTCGGGGGGGGCAGGGCACCGGGGAGCTGTTTTTT.

The chain is built from TRBV20-1 and TRBJ2-4; D unclear. The last part of the DNA fits TRBJ2-7 better; the J call may be wrong. Germline lookup yields CDR1 DFQATT and CDR2 SNEGSKA (reference sequence). The CDR3 consists of 11 residues. The CDR3 DNA reads TGCAGTGCTAAACCCCCTGGCGAGCAGTACTTC. Its protein product is CSAKPPGEQYF.

The V call is TRBV10-3, the J call TRBJ2-7, with TRBD2 as a possible D gene (7 bases). The DNA end lines up better with TRBJ2-5; the J call may be wrong. Germline CDR1 reads ENHRY; CDR2 reads SYGVKD. The CDR3 contains 11 residues. The DNA for the CDR3 is TGTGCCATCAAGGGGGGGGAGACCCAGTACTTC. Protein sequence: CAIKGGETQYF.

The chain has TRBV15 and TRBJ2-5, with 7 bases matching TRBD2. The length of the CDR3 is 12 residues. Germline V gives CDR1 LNHNV, CDR2 YYDKDF (reference sequence). The junction had 2 bases not matched to a gene; V was cut back by 9 bases and J by 1 base. CDR3 DNA: TGTGCCACAGCGGGGACCCAAGAGACCCAGTACTTC. It is translated as CATAGTQETQYF.

This chain's CDR3 is CASLGGLRSGNTIYF. The CDR3 nucleotides read TGTGCCAGCCTAGGAGGGCTTCGCTCTGGAAACACCATATATTTT. This rearrangement joins TRBV12-3 or TRBV12-4 to TRBJ1-3; D gene ambiguous. This CDR3 is 15 amino acids long. V lost 8 bases and J lost 0, with 14 bases in between.

This chain links TRBV20-1 with TRBJ2-5; weak D call: TRBD2 (5 bases). The CDR3 runs 13 residues. Looked up from germline, CDR1 is DFQATT and CDR2 is SNEGSKA (reference sequence). Between the trimmed V and J ends, which lost 0 bases and 4 bases, there was a span of 9 bases. The CDR3 sequence is CSARDLRGETQYF. CDR3 DNA sequence: TGCAGTGCTAGAGATCTTCGGGGAGAGACCCAGTACTTC.

The chain couples TRBV4-3 to TRBJ2-7; the D call may be TRBD1 or TRBD2 (5 bases each). Deletions cut 3 bases from V and 7 bases from J, with 16 bases between. The length of the CDR3 is 14 residues. Germline lookup yields CDR1 LGHNA and CDR2 YSLEER. Written as DNA, the CDR3 is TGCGCCAGCAGCCATCGGGGCGTCGGTAGGGAGCAGTACTTC. It translates to CASSHRGVGREQYF.

A few counts support this clonotype. The chain employs TRBV7-9 and TRBJ1-1; 9 positions agree with TRBD1. V was clipped by 5 bases and J by 5 bases; unmatched bases: 9. The CDR3 has 15 residues. The germline gives CDR1 SEHNR, CDR2 FQNEAQ (reference sequence). The CDR3 loop is CASSPNTGGRTEAFF. The CDR3 nucleotides read TGTGCCAGCAGCCCGAATACAGGGGGCCGGACTGAAGCTTTCTTT.

The rearrangement uses TRBV28 and TRBJ1-1; D ambiguous. CDR1 and CDR2 from the germline V gene are MDHEN and SYDVKM. This CDR3 comprises 16 residues. The V end was cut by 5 bases, the J end by 1 base, with 17 bases between. The CDR3 DNA reads as TGTGCCAGCAGTCTCTCCCGGACGACGGCGAACACTGAAGCTTTCTTT. It encodes CASSLSRTTANTEAFF. Using reference TRBV28 and TRBJ1-1 for the parts outside the CDR3, the full variable domain is DVKVTQSSRYLVKRTGEKVFLECVQDMDHENMFWYRQDPGLGLRLIYFSYDVKMKEKGDIPEGYSVSREKKERFSLILESASTNQTSMYLCASSLSRTTANTEAFFGQGTRLTVV.

J is TRBJ2-6 and V is TRBV18, with 8 bases fitting TRBD1. Per the germline V gene, CDR1 is KGHSH and CDR2 is LQKENI. The CDR3 has 18 amino acids. After removal of 4 bases from V and 0 bases from J, the junction contained 8 bases not matched to a gene. CDR3 coding DNA: TGTGCCAGCTCACGCTTACAGGGGGTGACCTCTGGGGCCAACGTCCTGACTTTC. Translating gives CASSRLQGVTSGANVLTF.

The count of this clonotype is one. The chain couples TRBV7-9 to TRBJ2-5; tentatively, D is TRBD2 (6 bases). Germline loops: CDR1 SEHNR, CDR2 FQNEAQ (reference sequence). V was shortened by 2 bases and J by 5 bases, with 18 bases between the two germline ends. This CDR3 has 16 residues. The CDR3 loop is CASSLRSPVEGETQYF. CDR3 DNA sequence: TGTGCCAGCAGCTTACGTTCCCCCGTGGAGGGGGAGACCCAGTACTTC.

This clonotype was recorded only once. V is TRBV2 and J is TRBJ2-5; 11 positions agree with TRBD2. V lost 6 bases and J lost 5; bases outside the gene matches: 8. This CDR3 spans 15 amino acids. In germline, CDR1 is SNHLY, CDR2 FYNNEI. CDR3 sequence: CASRLAGAGPETQYF. The CDR3 DNA follows: TGTGCCAGCAGACTAGCGGGGGCGGGCCCTGAGACCCAGTACTTC.

This clonotype has a handful of counts. The V and J genes are TRBV7-2 and TRBJ2-5; perhaps TRBD2 as D (6 bases). Per the germline V gene, CDR1 is SGHTA and CDR2 is FQGNSA. The CDR3 covers 14 residues. V lost 6 bases to trimming and J lost 2 bases, with 13 bases between them. CDR3 protein: CASSNRAGQETQYF. Here the CDR3 DNA reads TGTGCCAGCAGTAACCGGGCGGGACAAGAGACCCAGTACTTC.

This clonotype was seen once. A much larger clonotype is one base distant, so this may be a read error. The chain uses TRBV5-1 and TRBJ1-6; D is uncertain. This CDR3 is 14 amino acids long. Trimming left V 6 bases short and J 9 bases short, with 16 bases between. Germline lookup yields CDR1 SGHRS and CDR2 YFSETQ. CDR3 loop: CASNFGQMTSPLHF. CDR3 bases: TGCGCCAGCAACTTCGGTCAGATGACTTCACCCCTCCACTTT.

This clonotype has at least ten counts. The V gene is TRBV25-1, the J gene TRBJ1-2, with D tentatively TRBD1 (5 bases). The CDR3 covers 15 residues. Looked up from germline, CDR1 is MGHDK and CDR2 is SYGVNS. V lost 1 base, J lost 6 bases, and 15 bases lay in between. DNA for the CDR3: TGTGCCAGCAGTGAATCGACAGCCACCTGGGATGGCTACACCTTC. The encoded protein is CASSESTATWDGYTF.

The gene calls are TRBV2 and TRBJ1-2; possible D gene TRBD1, 5 bases. The CDR3 is made up of 16 amino acids. Germline V gene sequence: CDR1 SNHLY, CDR2 FYNNEI. V was cut by 7 bases and J by 6 bases, with 24 bases left in between. CDR3 coding DNA: TGTGCCAGCACCCGACCGGGACGGTCCTCTATACATGGCTACACCTTC. Protein sequence: CASTRPGRSSIHGYTF.

This clonotype was seen only once. This rearrangement joins TRBV27 to TRBJ2-5, with D hard to call. The closer fit of TRBJ2-7 to the DNA end suggests the J call may be wrong. There are 12 residues in the CDR3. Germline assignment: CDR1 MNHEY and CDR2 SMNVEV (reference sequence). The CDR3 is CASRESAHEQYF. The CDR3, as DNA: TGTGCCAGCAGGGAATCGGCCCACGAGCAGTACTTC.

The chain carries TRBV12-3 or TRBV12-4 and TRBJ1-5; 7 bases match TRBD1. The J segment lost 1 base and the V segment lost 5 bases, leaving 11 bases of the junction unmatched. The CDR3 loop spans 17 amino acids. CDR3 loop: CASSPGPGQISNQPQHF. The DNA of the CDR3 is TGTGCCAGCAGTCCCGGGCCGGGACAGATAAGCAATCAGCCCCAGCATTTT.

The chain combines TRBV5-1 with TRBJ1-1; no definite D call. The CDR3 runs to 14 residues. CDR1 and CDR2 from the germline V gene are SGHRS and YFSETQ. With 0 bases removed from V and 3 bases from J, the gap between germline ends came to 9 bases. The CDR3 DNA follows: TGCGCCAGCAGCTTGGGGCCCCGGGACACTGAAGCTTTCTTT. Its translation: CASSLGPRDTEAFF.